These 2 T cell receptor beta chains were sequenced from one sample in a study of cytomegalovirus exposure and HLA in healthy donors. A multiplex PCR was run with 60 Vbeta primers and 13 Jbeta primers. Assay used: immunoSEQ multiplex PCR; TCRdb lists only in-frame clones, some missing. The sample has 150,000 or so clones, roughly 83% seen once. The sample was PBMCs. These receptors all stem from a man aged 25-45 years in good health and CMV-seropositive.

J is TRBJ1-4 and V is TRBV5-1; D gene uncertain. The CDR3 is 15 residues long. From germline, CDR1 is SGHRS and CDR2 YFSETQ. Trimming removed 3 bases at V and 0 bases at J, with 9 bases between. The CDR3 coding sequence is TGCGCCAGCAGCTGGGCAAAAACAACTAATGAAAAACTGTTTTTT. It codes for CASSWAKTTNEKLFF.

V is TRBV5-1 and J is TRBJ2-1; 7 bases line up with TRBD1. V was clipped by 4 bases and J by 0 bases; unmatched bases: 7. The CDR3 sequence is 16 residues long. Germline V gene lookup returns CDR1 SGHRS and CDR2 YFSETQ. The CDR3 sequence: CASSAQTGNSYNEQFF. The DNA of the CDR3 is TGCGCCAGCAGCGCCCAGACAGGGAACTCCTACAATGAGCAGTTCTTC.